This T cell receptor beta chain was sequenced for a study of immune characterization of retroperitoneal liposarcoma. Using its own MiXCR run on the PCR reads, TCRdb lists one record per CDR3 protein. The sample holds several thousand distinct CDR3 sequences, roughly 30% seen once. The V gene lost 5 bases and the J gene lost 1 base, with 17 bases spanning the gap. CDR3 length: 16 amino acids. Germline V lookup: CDR1 MNHEY, CDR2 SVGAGI. Input material: blood. The chain is built from TRBV6-5 and TRBJ2-5; D tentatively fits TRBD1 or TRBD2 (6 bases each). This TCR was sampled from a male donor with retroperitoneal liposarcoma. CDR3 residues: CASSGRGGGVQETQYF. The CDR3 nucleotides read TGTGCCAGCAGTGGCAGGGGAGGAGGGGTCCAAGAGACCCAGTACTTC.